The rows below give T cell receptor beta chains drawn from one sample of a study of blood T cell repertoires in COVID-19. Assay: immunoSEQ multiplex PCR; the TCRdb copy retains only in-frame clones and omits some. Of tens of thousands of clones in the sample, 89% were seen once. Sequenced input: peripheral blood. The receptors derive from a man in his fifties or sixties with acute or convalescent COVID-19. CDR3s leave out the opening cysteine and the closing phenylalanine or tryptophan. Size is stated for part of the rows, as once, few or many counts, or as a class when the clone is expanded.

clone size	V gene	J gene	CDR3 protein
NA	TRBV2	TRBJ1-5	ASKGSGQPDQPQH
NA	TRBV7-9	TRBJ1-1	ASSLAGANTEAF
NA	TRBV4-1	TRBJ1-6	ASSRGEGSYNSPLH
NA	TRBV25-1	TRBJ1-4	ASSPLDSFNEKLF
NA	TRBV7-2	TRBJ1-6	ASSLEPRNSPLH
NA	TRBV5-4	TRBJ1-1	ASSLGTSNTEAF
once	TRBV29-1	TRBJ1-1	SVVQGSTEAF
NA	TRBV19	TRBJ1-3	ASIQTASWGNTIY
NA	TRBV2	TRBJ1-2	ASSPRRDTSYGYT
NA	TRBV18	TRBJ1-5	ASSPPRDTQPQH
NA	TRBV18	TRBJ1-4	ASSPSDGEKLF
NA	TRBV2	TRBJ1-1	ARGTIQVNTEAF
NA	TRBV11-2	TRBJ2-1	ASSLDASGGIEQF
NA	TRBV12-3/TRBV12-4	TRBJ1-5	ASSPLNQPQH
NA	TRBV19	TRBJ2-5	ASRPQGAGETQY
NA	TRBV7-9	TRBJ2-1	ASSPRGTTSNEQF
NA	TRBV5-1	TRBJ2-7	ASSLGQPGREQY
NA	TRBV6-5	TRBJ2-1	ASSSGYMTRNEQF
once	TRBV5-1	TRBJ2-1	ASSQNPAGTGYNEQF
NA	TRBV24-1	TRBJ1-2	ATSGFRTAHNYGYT
NA	TRBV7-9	TRBJ2-5	ASSKVPGQQETQY
NA	TRBV19	TRBJ1-4	ASSIGGADEKLF
NA	TRBV5-1	TRBJ1-3	ASSPLGREGARSGNTIY
few	TRBV3-1/TRBV3-2	TRBJ1-1	ASSQGKLLGAEAF
few	TRBV5-1	TRBJ2-7	ASSLRGEQY
few	TRBV10-3	TRBJ2-7	AIMWGQGDEQY
once	TRBV4-1	TRBJ2-3	ASSLSPRGTDTQY
NA	TRBV3-1/TRBV3-2	TRBJ1-2	ASSQEGGYGYT
NA	TRBV12-3/TRBV12-4	TRBJ1-4	ASRYRDEKLF
NA	TRBV24-1	TRBJ1-2	ATSDLQVGTGVYGYT
NA	TRBV29-1	TRBJ1-1	SAGGPNTEAF
NA	TRBV7-9	TRBJ2-5	ASSSQGVGTQY
NA	TRBV11-2	TRBJ1-3	ASSLKSSGNTIY
NA	TRBV9	TRBJ1-2	ASSVGTGGYT
NA	TRBV13	TRBJ2-3	ASSLGTSGTDTQY
once	TRBV12-5	TRBJ1-1	ASGRLPTGTEAF
NA	TRBV27	TRBJ1-5	ASSLRPRGNQPQH
NA	TRBV18	TRBJ1-1	ASSPEQGDTEAF
NA	TRBV6-1	TRBJ1-2	ASSEALLTGGNLRDT
NA	TRBV19	TRBJ1-1	ASRSEREGSNTEAF
NA	TRBV24-1	TRBJ2-2	ATSDLWQGGTGELF
NA	TRBV27	TRBJ2-3	ASSLPPFIGTGVTDTQY
NA	TRBV5-1	TRBJ1-1	ASSLAWTGMNTEAF
NA	TRBV5-5	TRBJ1-2	ASSPPVPGGRGYT
NA	TRBV30	TRBJ1-3	AWSGELGNTIY
few	TRBV7-9	TRBJ2-5	ASSLSGQGQETQY
NA	TRBV3-1/TRBV3-2	TRBJ1-2	ASSHSDGGGYT
NA	TRBV6-1	TRBJ2-3	ASSDLAGQY
NA	TRBV7-8	TRBJ1-1	ASSSSATGKPNTEAF
once	TRBV15	TRBJ2-3	ATSSGGGYTDTQY
NA	TRBV13	TRBJ1-4	ASSFGQIGTNEKLF
NA	TRBV9	TRBJ1-2	ASSVFDRVEGYT
NA	TRBV7-9	TRBJ1-2	ASSPGNYGYT
NA	TRBV5-1	TRBJ1-1	ASSAGTGYLTEAF
few	TRBV6-1	TRBJ1-2	ASSEVRGGGYT